These 25 T cell receptor beta chains came from one sample sequenced in a study of shared clonotypes between healthy human individuals. The data were produced by immunoSEQ multiplex PCR, yet TCRdb's version contains in-frame clones alone and is incomplete. The sample includes about 180,000 clones, 85% to 95% of them seen just once. Material: naive CD4+ T cells sorted from blood. Regarding subset: CD45RA+ positively selected. The origin of the receptors is a woman between 25 and 40 years old in good health.

This chain uses TRBV28 with TRBJ2-5, with D possibly TRBD1 on 6 matching bases. The DNA end is a closer match to TRBJ2-7, so the J assignment may be wrong. This CDR3 contains 13 residues. The V gene's germline CDR1 is MDHEN and CDR2 SYDVKM. In DNA form, the CDR3 reads TGTGCCAGCAGTCTAACAGGGACCTACGAGCAGTACTTC. This translates into CASSLTGTYEQYF.

The V gene is TRBV15, the J gene TRBJ2-7; 9 bases match TRBD2. Germline trimming cut 0 bases from V and 6 bases from J; bases unmatched to any gene: 6. CDR1 LNHNV and CDR2 YYDKDF come from the germline V gene (reference sequence). The length of the CDR3 is 15 residues. Here the CDR3 reads CATSREVAGGGEQYF. The CDR3 nucleotides are TGTGCCACCAGCAGAGAGGTGGCGGGAGGGGGCGAGCAGTACTTC.

The genes are TRBV6-1 and TRBJ1-5; a possible D gene is TRBD1 (6 bases). Trimming stripped 10 bases from V and 6 bases from J, with 13 bases between. This CDR3 contains 12 residues. Germline V lookup: CDR1 MNHNS, CDR2 SASEGT. Here the CDR3 reads CATIGGSQPQHF. The CDR3 nucleotides are TGTGCCACCATCGGGGGCAGTCAGCCCCAGCATTTT.

The chain joins TRBV5-1 to TRBJ2-2; TRBD1 agrees at 11 bases. Looked up from germline, CDR1 is SGHRS and CDR2 is YFSETQ. J lost 4 bases, V lost 3 bases, and 8 bases had no gene match. The CDR3 loop spans 17 amino acids. The CDR3 spells CASSSYRDRGITGELFF. CDR3 DNA: TGCGCCAGCAGCTCCTACCGGGACAGGGGGATCACCGGGGAGCTGTTTTTT.

A single count supports this clone. The CDR3 spells CASSPGTSGDWYQETQYF. CDR3 nucleotide sequence: TGTGCCAGCAGCCCCGGGACTAGCGGAGACTGGTACCAAGAGACCCAGTACTTC. The chain joins TRBV9 to TRBJ2-5; 11 bases are a match to TRBD2. Germline values: CDR1 SGDLS, CDR2 YYNGEE. This CDR3 is 18 amino acids long. V lost 4 bases, J lost 0 bases, and 11 bases stayed unmatched. The full variable domain, completed using reference TRBV9 and TRBJ2-5, is DSGVTQTPKHLITATGQRVTLRCSPRSGDLSVYWYQQSLDQGLQFLIQYYNGEERAKGNILERFSAQQFPDLHSELNLSSLELGDSALYFCASSPGTSGDWYQETQYFGPGTRLLVL.

This sequence joins TRBV19 and TRBJ2-7; 12 nucleotides align to TRBD1. Germline CDR1 is LNHDA and CDR2 is SQIVND (reference sequence). With 2 bases clipped from V and 5 bases from J, the junction kept 10 bases outside the gene matches. The CDR3 length is 17 residues. The CDR3 coding sequence is TGTGCCAGTAGTATAACGGTCGGGACAGGGGGCAACAACGAGCAGTACTTC. Translating gives CASSITVGTGGNNEQYF.

The CDR3 DNA sequence: TGTGCCAGCAGTGAATATGCGGGCGTGGGGTTAGACGAGCAGTACTTC. It yields the protein CASSEYAGVGLDEQYF. The chain uses TRBV25-1 and TRBJ2-7, with a tentative D call TRBD2 (5 bases). Per the germline V gene, CDR1 is MGHDK and CDR2 is SYGVNS. Deletions cut 0 bases from V and 5 bases from J, with 17 bases between. The CDR3 spans 16 residues.

This clone showed up just once. The chain links TRBV7-9 to TRBJ2-5; a possible D gene is TRBD2 (6 bases). CDR3 length equals 17 residues. V was shortened by 2 bases and J by 7 bases, with 23 bases between the two germline ends. Germline V gives CDR1 SEHNR, CDR2 FQNEAQ (reference sequence). This CDR3 is CASSLLPQESLEGTQYF. The CDR3 DNA sequence: TGTGCCAGCAGCTTACTACCCCAGGAGAGCCTGGAGGGGACCCAGTACTTC.

The genes are TRBV28 and TRBJ1-1; D unclear. V lost 2 bases and J 3 bases, leaving 10 bases between the germline ends. The CDR3 is 14 amino acids. CDR1 MDHEN and CDR2 SYDVKM come from the germline V gene. CDR3 nucleotides: TGTGCCAGCAGTTTAAGTAAGGGTTACACTGAAGCTTTCTTT. It yields the protein CASSLSKGYTEAFF.

The chain has TRBV7-2 and TRBJ2-1, with 7 bases that match TRBD2. CDR1 is SGHTA and CDR2 is FQGNSA in the germline V gene. The CDR3 is 15 amino acids. The J segment lost 4 bases and the V segment lost 4 bases, leaving 7 bases of the junction unmatched. The DNA for the CDR3 is TGTGCCAGCAGCTCCATAGCGGGCCTTTACAATGAGCAGTTCTTC. Protein: CASSSIAGLYNEQFF.

J is TRBJ1-4 and V is TRBV27; D perhaps matches TRBD1 (6 bases). Germline V gene lookup returns CDR1 MNHEY and CDR2 SMNVEV (reference sequence). The V end was cut by 7 bases, the J end by 8 bases, with 14 bases between. The CDR3 runs to 13 residues. CDR3 DNA: TGTGCCAGCACGGGGGGCGCCCGGGAAAAACTGTTTTTT. Amino acids: CASTGGAREKLFF.

The gene calls are TRBV5-1 and TRBJ2-6, with 9 bases that match TRBD1. CDR3 length equals 18 residues. V was clipped by 0 bases and J by 0 bases; unmatched bases: 4. The V gene's germline CDR1 is SGHRS and CDR2 YFSETQ. The CDR3 is CASSLEGQGSSGANVLTF. Here the CDR3 DNA reads TGCGCCAGCAGCTTGGAGGGACAGGGAAGCTCTGGGGCCAACGTCCTGACTTTC. Drawing the rest from reference TRBV5-1 and TRBJ2-6, the complete variable domain is KAGVTQTPRYLIKTRGQQVTLSCSPISGHRSVSWYQQTPGQGLQFLFEYFSETQRNKGNFPGRFSGRQFSNSRSEMNVSTLELGDSALYLCASSLEGQGSSGANVLTFGAGSRLTVL.

The rearrangement links TRBV15 to TRBJ2-1; 7 bases map to TRBD1. Trimming removed 3 bases from V and 7 bases from J; junction bases left unmatched: 6. CDR3 size: 14 residues. Germline CDR1 is LNHNV and CDR2 is YYDKDF (reference sequence). CDR3 in DNA: TGTGCCACCAGCAGGGGAAACAGGGGTAATGAGCAGTTCTTC. Its translation is CATSRGNRGNEQFF.

The genes are TRBV5-8 and TRBJ1-3; no clear D gene. V was shortened by 4 bases and J by 7 bases, with 12 bases between the two germline ends. The germline CDR1 and CDR2 sequences are SGHTS and YDEGEE. CDR3 length: 13 amino acids. CDR3 sequence: CASSPVHGNTIYF. CDR3 sequence (DNA): TGTGCCAGCAGCCCTGTCCACGGGAACACCATATATTTT. Supplemented by reference TRBV5-8 and TRBJ1-3, the full variable domain reads EAGVTQSPTHLIKTRGQQATLRCSPISGHTSVYWYQQALGLGLQFLLWYDEGEERNRGNFPPRFSGRQFPNYSSELNVNALELEDSALYLCASSPVHGNTIYFGEGSWLTVV.

The V and J genes are TRBV19 and TRBJ2-7, with no clear D. The CDR3 runs 13 residues. Germline CDR1 and CDR2: LNHDA and SQIVND (reference sequence). The V end lost 3 bases, the J end lost 0 bases, and 6 bases lay between the germline ends. The CDR3 DNA reads TGTGCCAGTAGTATCGGCCACTCCTACGAGCAGTACTTC. This translates into CASSIGHSYEQYF.

This clone was observed once. This chain connects TRBV10-3 to TRBJ2-7; 7 bases align to TRBD1. Germline V CDR1 and CDR2: ENHRY, SYGVKD. CDR3 size: 13 residues. V was pared by 6 bases and J by 3 bases, with 5 bases of the junction left unmatched. The DNA for the CDR3 is TGTGCCATCAGACAGGGGCAATTCTACGAGCAGTACTTC. This sequence encodes CAIRQGQFYEQYF.

CDR3 protein: CASSPRTGSGTGELFF. DNA for the CDR3: TGTGCCAGCTCACCACGGACAGGGTCGGGCACCGGGGAGCTGTTTTTT. This chain uses TRBV18 with TRBJ2-2, with TRBD1 matching 8 bases. CDR1 KGHSH and CDR2 LQKENI come from the germline V gene. There are 16 residues in the CDR3. The junction had 5 bases not matched to a gene; V was cut back by 1 base and J by 4 bases.

This sequence joins TRBV7-2 and TRBJ1-4; 9 nucleotides line up with TRBD1. V lost 5 bases to trimming and J lost 7 bases; unmatched junction nucleotides: 8. CDR1 is SGHTA, CDR2 FQGNSA, per germline. The CDR3 extends over 15 amino acids. The CDR3 loop is CASSRRDRAPEKLFF. The CDR3 DNA sequence: TGTGCCAGCAGCCGGCGGGACAGGGCGCCTGAAAAACTGTTTTTT.

The chain has TRBV28 and TRBJ1-2; 8 nucleotides match TRBD1. Germline-derived CDR1 and CDR2 are MDHEN and SYDVKM. V was pared by 7 bases and J by 3 bases, with 7 bases of the junction left unmatched. CDR3 length equals 14 residues. As DNA, the CDR3 is TGTGCCAGCACTCCCGAGGACAGGGACTATGGCTACACCTTC. Its translation: CASTPEDRDYGYTF.

CDR3 in DNA: TGTGCCAGCAGCTTATTTGCGGGAGACTCCTACGAGCAGTACTTC. This translates into CASSLFAGDSYEQYF. This chain joins TRBV13 and TRBJ2-7; the match to TRBD2 covers 7 bases. Germline assignment: CDR1 PRHDT and CDR2 FYEKMQ (reference sequence). J lost 0 bases, V lost 2 bases, and 4 bases had no gene match. This CDR3 has 15 residues.

This clone was seen only a few times. This chain links TRBV7-9 with TRBJ2-7; 7 bases map to TRBD1. The germline V gene encodes CDR1 SEHNR and CDR2 FQNEAQ (reference sequence). The CDR3 extends over 13 amino acids. V dropped 6 bases and J dropped 6; count of bases not matched to a gene: 8. The CDR3 is CASSSTGPLEQYF. CDR3 nucleotide sequence: TGTGCCAGCAGTTCGACAGGGCCCCTCGAGCAGTACTTC. The full variable domain, completed using reference TRBV7-9 and TRBJ2-7, is DTGVSQNPRHKITKRGQNVTFRCDPISEHNRLYWYRQTLGQGPEFLTYFQNEAQLEKSRLLSDRFSAERPKGSFSTLEIQRTEQGDSAMYLCASSSTGPLEQYFGPGTRLTVT.

CDR3 nucleotides: TGCGCCAGCAGCTTGGGCTGGACGGAAGAGACCCAGTACTTC. Encoded protein: CASSLGWTEETQYF. The V gene is TRBV5-1, the J gene TRBJ2-5, with D unresolved. This CDR3 is built from 14 residues. The germline CDR1 and CDR2 sequences are SGHRS and YFSETQ. V was clipped by 0 bases and J by 3 bases, with 9 bases between them.

This chain uses TRBV6-1 with TRBJ2-5; tentative D call: TRBD2 (6 bases). The DNA end is more similar to TRBJ2-7, so the J call may be wrong. CDR3 length: 14 residues. In germline, CDR1 is MNHNS, CDR2 SASEGT. CDR3 in amino acids: CASSPRGSSYEQYF. The CDR3 region has the DNA TGTGCCAGCAGCCCCCGGGGGAGCTCCTACGAGCAGTACTTC.

V gene TRBV2 combines with J gene TRBJ2-1, with D possibly matching TRBD1 (5 bases). The germline CDR1 and CDR2 sequences are SNHLY and FYNNEI. The CDR3 extends over 14 amino acids. The V and J ends lost 6 bases and 3 bases respectively, with 12 bases between them. The CDR3 here is CASRWQGNYNEQFF. The CDR3 DNA is TGTGCCAGCAGGTGGCAGGGCAACTACAATGAGCAGTTCTTC.

The chain couples TRBV28 to TRBJ1-2; D call uncertain. Germline CDR1 reads MDHEN; CDR2 reads SYDVKM. The CDR3 length is 12 residues. V was trimmed by 8 bases and J by 2 bases, leaving 9 bases between them. DNA for the CDR3: TGTGCCAGCTATAACCAAAACTATGGCTACACCTTC. Translated, it gives CASYNQNYGYTF.